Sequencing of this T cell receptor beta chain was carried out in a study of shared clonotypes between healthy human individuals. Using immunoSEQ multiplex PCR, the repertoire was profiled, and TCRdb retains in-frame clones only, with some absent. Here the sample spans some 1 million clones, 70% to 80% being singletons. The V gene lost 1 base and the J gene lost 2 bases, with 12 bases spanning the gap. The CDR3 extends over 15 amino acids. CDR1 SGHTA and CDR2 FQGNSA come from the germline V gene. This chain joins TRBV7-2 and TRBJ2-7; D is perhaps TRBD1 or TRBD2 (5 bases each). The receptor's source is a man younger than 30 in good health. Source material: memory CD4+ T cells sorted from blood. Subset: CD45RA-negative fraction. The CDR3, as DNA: TGTGCCAGCAGCTTAGAAACGGGGCAAACCTACGAGCAGTACTTC. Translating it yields CASSLETGQTYEQYF.